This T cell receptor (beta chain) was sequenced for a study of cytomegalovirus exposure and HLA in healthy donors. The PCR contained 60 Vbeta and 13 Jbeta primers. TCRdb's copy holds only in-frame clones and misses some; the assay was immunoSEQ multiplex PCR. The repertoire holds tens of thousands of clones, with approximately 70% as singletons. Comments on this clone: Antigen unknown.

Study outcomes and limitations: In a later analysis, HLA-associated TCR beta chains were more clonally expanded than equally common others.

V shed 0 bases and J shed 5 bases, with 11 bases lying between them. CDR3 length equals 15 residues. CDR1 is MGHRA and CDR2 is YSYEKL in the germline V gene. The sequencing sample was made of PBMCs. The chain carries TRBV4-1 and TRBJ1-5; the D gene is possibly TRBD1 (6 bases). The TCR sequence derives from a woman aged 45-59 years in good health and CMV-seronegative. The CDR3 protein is CASSQEGQGHQPQHF. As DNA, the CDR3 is TGCGCCAGCAGCCAAGAAGGTCAGGGGCATCAGCCCCAGCATTTT.